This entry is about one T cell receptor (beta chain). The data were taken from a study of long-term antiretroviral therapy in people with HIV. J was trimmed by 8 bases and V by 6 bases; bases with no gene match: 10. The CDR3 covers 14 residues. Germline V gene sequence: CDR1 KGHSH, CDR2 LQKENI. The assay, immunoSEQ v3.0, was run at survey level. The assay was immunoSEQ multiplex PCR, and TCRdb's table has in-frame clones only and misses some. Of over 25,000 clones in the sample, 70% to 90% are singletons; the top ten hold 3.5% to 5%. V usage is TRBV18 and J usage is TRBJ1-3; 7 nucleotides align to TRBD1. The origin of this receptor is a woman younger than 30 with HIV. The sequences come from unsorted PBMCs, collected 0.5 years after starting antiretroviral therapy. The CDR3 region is CASSRTGDPDTIYF. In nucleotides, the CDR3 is TGTGCCAGCTCCCGGACAGGAGACCCCGACACCATATATTTT.